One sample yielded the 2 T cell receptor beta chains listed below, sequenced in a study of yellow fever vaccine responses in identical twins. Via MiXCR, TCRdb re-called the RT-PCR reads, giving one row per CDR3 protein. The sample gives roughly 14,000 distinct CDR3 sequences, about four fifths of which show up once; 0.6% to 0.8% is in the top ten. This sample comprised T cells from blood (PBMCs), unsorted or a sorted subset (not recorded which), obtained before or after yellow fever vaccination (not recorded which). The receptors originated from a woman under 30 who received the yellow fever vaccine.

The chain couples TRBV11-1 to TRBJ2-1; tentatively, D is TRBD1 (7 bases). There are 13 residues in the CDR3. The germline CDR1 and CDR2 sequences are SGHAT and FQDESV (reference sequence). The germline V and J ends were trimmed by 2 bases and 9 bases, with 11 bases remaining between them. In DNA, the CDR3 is TGTGCCAGCAGCTTACAGGGGGAGGTTGAGCAGTTCTTC. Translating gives CASSLQGEVEQFF.

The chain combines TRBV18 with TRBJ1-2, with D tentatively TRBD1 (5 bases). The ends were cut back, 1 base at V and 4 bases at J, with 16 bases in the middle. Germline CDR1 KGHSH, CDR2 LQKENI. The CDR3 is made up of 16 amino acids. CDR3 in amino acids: CASSPQTGDRAYGYTF. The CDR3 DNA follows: TGTGCCAGCTCACCACAAACAGGCGATCGGGCCTATGGCTACACCTTC.